The next 19 T cell receptor beta chains were all read from a single sample in a study of CD8+ T cells in alopecia areata (dated by TCRdb to the late 2010s). Preparation of the library involved the immunoSEQ multiplex PCR assay. To provide template for TCR sequencing, every sample had RNA extracted and reverse transcribed into cDNA. The immuneACCESS repertoire file appears here via TCRdb, limited to in-frame rearrangements. These files lack a portion of the clones; in checked studies, under half of the deficit traces to unresolved V genes, and the cause of the others is not known. The sample profile shows about 42,000 clones; around 71% of them were found once. The leading ten clones occupy about 20% of the sample. The time point label on this specimen signifies: 4 weeks on oral tofacitinib. What the treatment or condition label conveys for this sample: oral pan-JAK inhibitor, 5-10 mg twice daily.

Sequencing used CD8+ T cells sorted from blood, obtained at week 4, from a patient treated with tofacitinib. The source is a human donor with alopecia areata.

V and J are TRBV4-3 and TRBJ1-1; D call uncertain. This CDR3 has 16 amino acids. The V gene's germline CDR1 is LGHNA and CDR2 YSLEER. The germline V and J ends were trimmed by 0 bases and 4 bases, with 15 bases remaining between them. CDR3 DNA sequence: TGCGCCAGCAGCCAAGATCTCGTGGGCGGTGGCACTGAAGCTTTCTTT. Protein sequence: CASSQDLVGGGTEAFF.

The chain is built from TRBV7-6 and TRBJ2-6; TRBD1 or TRBD2 may be the D gene (5 bases each). Trimming left V 2 bases short and J 2 bases short, with 7 bases between. Germline CDR1 is SGHVS and CDR2 is FNYEAQ. This CDR3 is 15 amino acids long. The CDR3 reads CASSLLGAGANVLTF. Here the CDR3 DNA reads TGTGCCAGCAGCTTATTGGGGGCTGGGGCCAACGTCCTGACTTTC.

The chain joins TRBV4-3 to TRBJ2-7; 7 nucleotides line up with TRBD2. The CDR3 extends over 15 amino acids. V lost 0 bases and J lost 6; bases outside the gene matches: 8. The germline V gene has CDR1 LGHNA and CDR2 YSLEER. The CDR3 reads CASSQESGLVSEQYF. The CDR3, as DNA: TGCGCCAGCAGCCAAGAATCCGGACTAGTCAGCGAGCAGTACTTC.

The V gene is TRBV29-1, the J gene TRBJ1-2; D call uncertain. In germline, CDR1 is SQVTM, CDR2 ANQGSEA. CDR3 length: 8 amino acids. Trimming removed 7 bases at V and 8 bases at J, with 5 bases between. The CDR3, as DNA: TGCAGCGCCCCGGGCTACACCTTC. It specifies CSAPGYTF.

The chain joins TRBV30 to TRBJ1-1; D ambiguous. V lost 0 bases, J lost 3 bases, and 14 bases lay in between. Per the germline V gene, CDR1 is GTSNPN and CDR2 is SVGIG (reference sequence). The CDR3 extends over 15 amino acids. The CDR3 DNA sequence: TGTGCCTGGAGTGTATCGTCAGGCGGGGACACTGAAGCTTTCTTT. Translating gives CAWSVSSGGDTEAFF.

V usage is TRBV4-3 and J usage is TRBJ2-4; D not resolved. The V end was cut by 0 bases, the J end by 0 bases, with 6 bases between. The CDR3 is 15 residues long. Germline CDR1 reads LGHNA; CDR2 reads YSLEER. CDR3 in amino acids: CASSQDKVAKNIQYF. CDR3 DNA: TGCGCCAGCAGCCAAGATAAGGTAGCCAAAAACATTCAGTACTTC.

The rearrangement joins TRBV30 to TRBJ1-5; D is perhaps TRBD1 (6 bases). Germline CDR1 GTSNPN, CDR2 SVGIG (reference sequence). This CDR3 region has 14 residues. Trimming left V 2 bases short and J 7 bases short, with 15 bases between. CDR3 bases: TGTGCCTGGAGTCGTACAGGGTACGGGCAGCCCCAGCATTTT. Translated, it gives CAWSRTGYGQPQHF.

This clone was picked up one time. The V call is TRBV27, the J call TRBJ1-2; D is unresolved. Germline V CDR1 and CDR2: MNHEY, SMNVEV (reference sequence). The V and J ends lost 3 bases and 1 base respectively, with 9 bases between them. The CDR3 consists of 14 residues. The DNA of the CDR3 is TGTGCCAGCAGTTTTCTTGCCAGTAACTATGGCTACACCTTC. Amino acid sequence: CASSFLASNYGYTF.

Only one count was recorded for this clone. The V and J genes are TRBV2 and TRBJ2-7; D tentatively fits TRBD1 or TRBD2 (7 bases each). The CDR3 has 14 amino acids. Trimming stripped 7 bases from V and 0 bases from J, with 13 bases between. Germline CDR1 and CDR2: SNHLY and FYNNEI. The CDR3 reads CASTAGDSSYEQYF. The CDR3 nucleotides are TGTGCCAGCACCGCGGGGGACAGCTCCTACGAGCAGTACTTC. Supplemented by reference TRBV2 and TRBJ2-7, the full variable domain reads EPEVTQTPSHQVTQMGQEVILRCVPISNHLYFYWYRQILGQKVEFLVSFYNNEISEKSEIFDDQFSVERPDGSNFTLKIRSTKLEDSAMYFCASTAGDSSYEQYFGPGTRLTVT.

The chain's CDR3 is CASSIAGVYNEQFF. For the CDR3, the DNA is TGTGCCAGTTCAATAGCGGGGGTGTACAATGAGCAGTTCTTC. The chain couples TRBV11-2 to TRBJ2-1; 9 bases match TRBD2. Germline V gives CDR1 SGHAT, CDR2 FQNNGV. There are 14 residues in the CDR3. Losses at the gene ends were 9 bases for V and 4 bases for J; bases not matched to a gene: 7.

This clone was picked up many times. The chain uses TRBV7-2 and TRBJ1-1; D unclear. Germline assignment: CDR1 SGHTA and CDR2 FQGNSA. The CDR3 has 12 amino acids. Deletions cut 3 bases from V and 4 bases from J, with 6 bases between. The CDR3 nucleotides are TGTGCCAGCAGCTTTACGGGCACTGAAGCTTTCTTT. Protein: CASSFTGTEAFF.

The rearrangement joins TRBV4-3 to TRBJ1-2, with 8 nucleotides matching TRBD1. V shed 3 bases, J shed 4 bases, and the junction held 7 bases outside the gene matches. The CDR3 has 15 residues. The V gene's germline CDR1 is LGHNA and CDR2 YSLEER. For the CDR3, the DNA is TGCGCCAGCAGCCAGGACAGGGCGCCGGGCTATGGCTACACCTTC. Translating it yields CASSQDRAPGYGYTF.

On this clone: Additional DNA sequences in this sample encode the identical CDR3. The genes are TRBV7-9 and TRBJ1-5, with D hard to call. The CDR3 runs to 13 residues. V was shortened by 0 bases and J by 0 bases, with 0 bases between the two germline ends. Germline CDR1 and CDR2: SEHNR and FQNEAQ (reference sequence). CDR3 nucleotide sequence: TGTGCCAGCAGCTTAGCTAGCAATCAGCCCCAGCATTTT. This codes for CASSLASNQPQHF.

The chain uses TRBV5-6 and TRBJ1-1; tentatively, D is TRBD1 (6 bases). This CDR3 has 12 residues. V was shortened by 4 bases and J by 5 bases, with 9 bases between the two germline ends. Germline-derived CDR1 and CDR2 are SGHDT and YYEEEE. The DNA for the CDR3 is TGTGCCAGCAGCCCCAGGGGAACTGAAGCTTTCTTT. Its protein is CASSPRGTEAFF.

The chain recombines TRBV25-1 with TRBJ1-1; tentatively, D is TRBD1 (5 bases). CDR1 and CDR2 (germline): MGHDK, SYGVNS. CDR3 length: 14 amino acids. V was clipped by 6 bases and J by 2 bases, with 13 bases between them. The CDR3 DNA follows: TGTGCCAGCAGCGCAGCGTGGGACAACACTGAAGCTTTCTTT. It codes for CASSAAWDNTEAFF.

The CDR3 reads CASSLNSGGHEQFF. DNA of the CDR3: TGTGCCAGCAGCTTAAACTCGGGGGGGCACGAGCAGTTCTTC. The V gene is TRBV7-2, the J gene TRBJ2-1, with 8 bases that match TRBD2. The CDR3 sequence is 14 residues long. V lost 2 bases to trimming and J lost 10 bases; unmatched junction nucleotides: 7. Germline CDR1 reads SGHTA; CDR2 reads FQGNSA.

V gene TRBV19 combines with J gene TRBJ2-7; D is possibly TRBD2 (5 bases). The CDR3 consists of 15 residues. Trimming cost V 5 bases and J 6 bases, with 20 bases left between them. Germline assignment: CDR1 LNHDA and CDR2 SQIVND (reference sequence). In nucleotides, the CDR3 is TGTGCCAGTAGTGCCTCAGCGGCTGTCTACGTCGAGCAGTACTTC. Its translation: CASSASAAVYVEQYF.

The chain employs TRBV4-3 and TRBJ1-6; TRBD1 might be the D (5 bases). Germline loops: CDR1 LGHNA, CDR2 YSLEER. The V gene lost 5 bases and the J gene lost 5 bases, with 13 bases spanning the gap. This CDR3 spans 15 amino acids. CDR3 protein: CASSYLGGDNSPLHF. CDR3 DNA sequence: TGCGCCAGCAGCTACCTTGGGGGGGATAATTCACCCCTCCACTTT.

This clone was found once. V gene TRBV13 combines with J gene TRBJ2-3; D not certain. Trimming shortened V by 0 bases and J by 8 bases, and 9 bases separated the two germline ends. Germline CDR1 PRHDT, CDR2 FYEKMQ (reference sequence). The CDR3 covers 13 residues. The CDR3 region is CASSLGPRSTQYF. The DNA for the CDR3 is TGTGCCAGCAGCTTAGGCCCCCGAAGTACGCAGTATTTT.